This T cell receptor beta chain comes out of a study of cytomegalovirus exposure and HLA in healthy donors. Study background: Of the donors genotyped, several hundred in all, about 81% fell in the Caucasian-associated ancestry cluster.

Comment on this clone: Its antigen is not known.

PCR primers comprised 60 Vbeta and 13 Jbeta primers. Clones were sequenced by immunoSEQ multiplex PCR, and TCRdb holds only the in-frame ones, with some missing. The sample comprises about 100,000 clones, roughly 76% of which are singletons, and approximately 2.2% rests with the top ten. Regarding the study as a whole: In a later analysis, compared with equally common non-associated chains, HLA-associated beta chains were more expanded.

The CDR3 consists of 13 residues. V lost 4 bases and J 9 bases, leaving 13 bases between the germline ends. Per the germline V gene, CDR1 is KGHSH and CDR2 is LQKENI. The sample comprised PBMCs. The V gene is TRBV18, the J gene TRBJ1-5; no definite D call. The TCR sequence derives from a man between 18 and 35 years old in good health and CMV-seronegative. The CDR3 sequence is CASSLGEAGPQHF. The CDR3 DNA reads TGTGCCAGCTCACTTGGGGAAGCGGGGCCCCAGCATTTT.